Each of the 32 T cell receptor beta chains below was sequenced from the same sample in a study of cytomegalovirus exposure and HLA in healthy donors. The PCR had 60 Vbeta and 13 Jbeta primers. This table comes from immunoSEQ multiplex PCR, and its TCRdb copy is limited to in-frame clones, with some not included. The table has 150,000 to 180,000 clones, about 68% seen once; the top ten hold 2.1%. Sequencing used PBMCs. All receptors derive from a man in his thirties or forties in good health and CMV-seronegative.

A remark on this clone: One junction end does not reproduce the germline sequence, and a read error may be involved. This chain uses TRBV30 with TRBJ1-5; TRBD1 is a possible D gene (5 bases). Germline CDR1 and CDR2: GTSNPN and SVGIG (reference sequence). The CDR3 extends over 14 amino acids. Written as DNA, the CDR3 is TGTGCCTGGACCTTTCAGGGTGCCAATCAGCCCCAGAATTTT. Residues: CAWTFQGANQPQNF.

Details on this clone: A junction end diverges from the germline sequence, so it may reflect a read error. The rearrangement joins TRBV19 to TRBJ1-1; TRBD1 matches at 7 bases. The germline CDR1 and CDR2 sequences are LNHDA and SQIVND (reference sequence). The length of the CDR3 is 13 residues. CDR3 nucleotide sequence: TGTGCCAGTAGCCCGACAGGGAACGCTGAAGCTTTCTTT. This gives the protein CASSPTGNAEAFF.

The rearrangement uses TRBV5-1 and TRBJ2-5; 8 nucleotides agree with TRBD2. CDR1 and CDR2 from the germline V gene are SGHRS and YFSETQ. This CDR3 contains 14 residues. V was clipped by 3 bases and J by 5 bases; unmatched bases: 6. The CDR3 nucleotides read TGCGCCAGCAGCTCGTTAGCGGGGATGGAGACCCAGTACTTC. Protein product: CASSSLAGMETQYF.

The rearrangement joins TRBV6-1 to TRBJ2-7; unclear D gene. CDR1 is MNHNS, CDR2 SASEGT, per germline. The CDR3 extends over 11 amino acids. Trimming removed 0 bases at V and 11 bases at J, with 8 bases between. The CDR3: CASSEALSEYF. The DNA of the CDR3 is TGTGCCAGCAGTGAAGCGCTGAGCGAGTACTTC.

The V gene is TRBV5-1, the J gene TRBJ2-2, with a possible D match to TRBD1 (7 bases). V lost 5 bases and J 3 bases, leaving 20 bases between the germline ends. CDR1 and CDR2 (germline): SGHRS, YFSETQ. The CDR3 runs 17 residues. The CDR3 nucleotides read TGCGCCAGCAGTCCCCCAAGGGGCAGGGGGGACACCGGGGAGCTGTTTTTT. It yields the protein CASSPPRGRGDTGELFF.

This clone was seen only a few times. CDR3 bases: TGTGCCAGCAGCCCGGGACAGCTCTCTGGAAACACCATATATTTT. Translated: CASSPGQLSGNTIYF. The rearrangement joins TRBV6-1 to TRBJ1-3; TRBD1 agrees at 7 bases. Per germline, CDR1 MNHNS and CDR2 SASEGT. The CDR3 has 15 residues. V shed 6 bases and J 0 bases; nucleotides not matched to a gene: 5.

The chain recombines TRBV6-6 with TRBJ2-7, with 9 bases lining up with TRBD1. The CDR3 runs to 14 residues. Germline V gene sequence: CDR1 MNHNY, CDR2 SVGAGI (reference sequence). V trimming: 6 bases; J trimming: 5 bases; junction bases outside the gene matches: 8. The CDR3 coding sequence is TGTGCCAGCAGGGCGGACAGGGGCTTCGACGAGCAGTACTTC. It translates to CASRADRGFDEQYF.

The rearrangement uses TRBV25-1 and TRBJ2-2, with D maybe TRBD2 (5 bases). Germline V gene data show CDR1 as MGHDK and CDR2 as SYGVNS. V was pared by 4 bases and J by 2 bases, with 14 bases between. CDR3 length: 16 amino acids. The CDR3, as DNA: TGTGCCAGCAGTGCGACCGGGGTCGAAAACACCGGGGAGCTGTTTTTT. Translation gives CASSATGVENTGELFF.

The V gene is TRBV27, the J gene TRBJ1-6; a possible D gene is TRBD1 (5 bases). Trimming took off 1 base at V and 13 bases at J, with 14 bases between the two ends. The CDR3 sequence is 14 residues long. Per the germline V gene, CDR1 is MNHEY and CDR2 is SMNVEV (reference sequence). CDR3 sequence: CASSLLDTGDPLHF. The CDR3 coding sequence is TGTGCCAGCAGTTTATTGGACACCGGTGATCCCCTCCACTTT.

The CDR3 here is CASSPRGSGNTGELFF. CDR3 bases: TGTGCCAGCAGCCCTCGGGGTAGCGGAAACACCGGGGAGCTGTTTTTT. The rearrangement links TRBV9 to TRBJ2-2; perhaps TRBD2 as D (6 bases). V gave up 4 bases and J gave up 2 bases, with 15 bases separating them. The CDR3 extends over 16 amino acids. The germline CDR1 and CDR2 sequences are SGDLS and YYNGEE.

The chain has TRBV28 and TRBJ2-5, with a possible D match to TRBD1 (6 bases). The J call may be incorrect, as the DNA end agrees better with TRBJ2-7. The CDR3 length is 16 residues. Germline-derived CDR1 and CDR2 are MDHEN and SYDVKM. CDR3: CASSAPGHSNLYEQYF. CDR3 bases: TGTGCCAGCAGTGCTCCGGGACACAGTAACCTCTACGAGCAGTACTTC.

As to this clone: Germline is not matched at one junction end, which may reflect a read error. V gene TRBV4-2 combines with J gene TRBJ1-6; 7 bases agree with TRBD1. Per germline, CDR1 LGHNA and CDR2 YNFKEQ. The CDR3 sequence is 14 residues long. The CDR3 DNA sequence: TGTGCCAGCAGCCAAGCGCAGGGGGATTCACCCCTCAACTTT. Protein sequence: CASSQAQGDSPLNF.

The chain has TRBV23-1 and TRBJ1-6, with no clear D. TRBV23-1 is given ORF status, its function remaining uncertain. The CDR3 covers 16 residues. Trimming cost V 2 bases and J 12 bases, with 20 bases left between them. CDR3 coding DNA: TGCGCCAGCAGTCAACTAAGAGATAAGTGGGAGGAACCCCTCCACTTT. Translation: CASSQLRDKWEEPLHF.

This rearrangement joins TRBV9 to TRBJ2-2; 9 bases map to TRBD2. The CDR3 spans 15 residues. Germline CDR1 is SGDLS and CDR2 is YYNGEE. With V trimmed by 0 bases and J by 6 bases, 3 bases remained unmatched. For the CDR3, the DNA is TGTGCCAGCAGCGTAGGCGGGGGGGCCGCCGGGGAGCTGTTTTTT. It yields the protein CASSVGGGAAGELFF.

The chain uses TRBV5-6 and TRBJ1-3; the D gene is possibly TRBD1 (6 bases). Deletions cut 5 bases from V and 8 bases from J, with 17 bases between. The CDR3 extends over 14 amino acids. Germline V gene lookup returns CDR1 SGHDT and CDR2 YYEEEE. The chain's CDR3 is CASSLHQGSDTIYF. In DNA form, the CDR3 reads TGTGCCAGCAGTCTACATCAGGGGTCGGACACCATATATTTT.

CDR3 protein: CAWSVQGVPNTEAFF. In DNA, the CDR3 is TGTGCCTGGAGTGTCCAGGGTGTACCGAACACTGAAGCTTTCTTT. This rearrangement joins TRBV30 to TRBJ1-1; possible D gene TRBD1, 5 bases. Germline V gives CDR1 GTSNPN, CDR2 SVGIG (reference sequence). Trimming pared 0 bases from V and 1 base from J, leaving 12 bases between. This CDR3 contains 15 residues.

The rearrangement links TRBV12-2 to TRBJ1-5. TRBV12-2 is designated a pseudogene. There are 16 residues in the CDR3. DNA of the CDR3: TGTGCAAGTCGCTTAGCGCGGGGAGCTTACAATCAGCCCCAGCATTTT. As protein: CASRLARGAYNQPQHF.

The chain has TRBV6-1 and TRBJ2-3, with 12 bases aligning to TRBD1. CDR1 and CDR2 (germline): MNHNS, SASEGT. This CDR3 is built from 15 residues. The J segment lost 4 bases and the V segment lost 4 bases, leaving 3 bases of the junction unmatched. Here the CDR3 DNA reads TGTGCCAGCAGTGGAGGGACAGGGGGCCCAGATACGCAGTATTTT. Protein product: CASSGGTGGPDTQYF.

V is TRBV4-2 and J is TRBJ1-5; TRBD1 matches 9 bases. Unmatched junction bases numbered 7, after V lost 0 bases and J lost 7 bases. Germline V gives CDR1 LGHNA, CDR2 YNFKEQ. The CDR3 has 16 amino acids. CDR3 DNA sequence: TGTGCCAGCAGCCAAGAAGCCGGACAGGGGTACCAGCCCCAGCATTTT. It yields the protein CASSQEAGQGYQPQHF.

This clone appeared once. V gene TRBV19 combines with J gene TRBJ2-7; 7 bases map to TRBD1. This CDR3 is 15 amino acids long. V trimming: 5 bases; J trimming: 3 bases; junction bases outside the gene matches: 10. The germline V gene has CDR1 LNHDA and CDR2 SQIVND (reference sequence). The CDR3 DNA sequence: TGTGCCAGTAGTTCCCCGAGGACAGGCCACTACGAGCAGTACTTC. It encodes CASSSPRTGHYEQYF.

This CDR3 reads CASSRENGELFF. CDR3 in DNA: TGTGCCAGCAGCAGGGAGAACGGGGAGCTGTTTTTT. V gene TRBV7-3 combines with J gene TRBJ2-2; maybe TRBD2 (5 bases). V lost 5 bases and J 7 bases, leaving 8 bases between the germline ends. The length of the CDR3 is 12 residues. The germline CDR1 and CDR2 sequences are SGHTA and FQGTGA.

This chain uses TRBV4-3 with TRBJ1-3; TRBD1 matches at 8 bases. Germline V gives CDR1 LGHNA, CDR2 YSLEER. The CDR3 loop spans 17 amino acids. The V gene end was trimmed by 0 bases and the J gene end by 3 bases; junction bases not matched to a gene: 7. The CDR3 region is CASSQDLQGAFGNTIYF. In DNA form, the CDR3 reads TGCGCCAGCAGCCAAGATCTGCAGGGGGCTTTTGGAAACACCATATATTTT.

This chain joins TRBV7-8 and TRBJ1-1; perhaps TRBD1 as D (6 bases). The CDR3 is 14 amino acids. Germline V gene sequence: CDR1 SGHVS, CDR2 FQNEAQ. V lost 5 bases to trimming and J lost 4 bases, with 14 bases between them. This CDR3 is CASSITGRSTEAFF. In DNA, the CDR3 is TGTGCCAGCAGCATCACAGGGCGGAGCACTGAAGCTTTCTTT.

The rearrangement links TRBV28 to TRBJ2-2, with TRBD1 matching over 7 bases. The CDR3 is 15 amino acids. CDR1 and CDR2 from the germline V gene are MDHEN and SYDVKM. Trimming cost V 6 bases and J 4 bases; bases outside gene matches: 8. CDR3 sequence reads: CASSPAQGVTGELFF. The DNA of the CDR3 is TGTGCCAGCAGCCCCGCCCAGGGGGTCACCGGGGAGCTGTTTTTT.

The V and J genes are TRBV29-1 and TRBJ1-2; 9 positions agree with TRBD1. J gave up 8 bases and V 6 bases, and 10 bases lay outside the gene matches. The CDR3 contains 13 residues. The germline CDR1 and CDR2 sequences are SQVTM and ANQGSEA. DNA for the CDR3: TGCAGCGTGGAACCGGGACAGGGCACGGGCTACACCTTC. Protein: CSVEPGQGTGYTF.

This chain connects TRBV9 to TRBJ2-3; 8 nucleotides line up with TRBD2. Germline CDR1 is SGDLS and CDR2 is YYNGEE. The CDR3 extends over 15 amino acids. V trimming: 2 bases; J trimming: 2 bases; junction bases outside the gene matches: 4. The CDR3 region is CASSVSGVNTDTQYF. The CDR3 coding sequence is TGTGCCAGCAGCGTTAGCGGGGTGAACACAGATACGCAGTATTTT.

The chain has TRBV6-1 and TRBJ2-3; 8 bases are a match to TRBD2. V shed 6 bases and J 0 bases; nucleotides not matched to a gene: 5. This CDR3 has 15 amino acids. The germline CDR1 and CDR2 sequences are MNHNS and SASEGT. The CDR3 reads CASSQGLVSTDTQYF. CDR3 sequence (DNA): TGTGCCAGCAGCCAGGGACTAGTCAGCACAGATACGCAGTATTTT.

About this clone itself: Likely a read error: the CDR3 ends without its conserved phenylalanine or tryptophan. The rearrangement uses TRBV5-1 and TRBJ2-7; D is possibly TRBD1 (6 bases). V lost 2 bases and J 3 bases, leaving 12 bases between the germline ends. CDR1 SGHRS and CDR2 YFSETQ come from the germline V gene. The CDR3 runs to 14 residues. DNA for the CDR3: TGCGCCAGCAGCTTCGTCCAGGGGCACTACGAGCAGTACCTC. Protein product: CASSFVQGHYEQYL.

V usage is TRBV5-6 and J usage is TRBJ1-2; D is perhaps TRBD1 (5 bases). The CDR3 has 13 residues. Germline V lookup: CDR1 SGHDT, CDR2 YYEEEE. V gave up 2 bases and J gave up 8 bases, with 13 bases separating them. CDR3 coding DNA: TGTGCCAGCAGCTTAGGCCAGGGCCACGGCTACACCTTC. Translation: CASSLGQGHGYTF.

CDR3 protein: CASSAAGGALSYEQYF. CDR3 sequence (DNA): TGTGCCAGCTCAGCAGCGGGAGGGGCCCTCTCCTACGAGCAGTACTTC. The chain couples TRBV18 to TRBJ2-7; TRBD2 agrees at 10 bases. The CDR3 runs 16 residues. Trimming removed 5 bases from V and 0 bases from J; junction bases left unmatched: 7. The germline V gene encodes CDR1 KGHSH and CDR2 LQKENI. Combining the CDR3 with reference TRBV18 and TRBJ2-7 gives the whole variable domain NAGVMQNPRHLVRRRGQEARLRCSPMKGHSHVYWYRQLPEEGLKFMVYLQKENIIDESGMPKERFSAEFPKEGPSILRIQQVVRGDSAAYFCASSAAGGALSYEQYFGPGTRLTVT.

This clone showed up just a few times. The chain is built from TRBV11-2 and TRBJ2-5; 7 bases are a match to TRBD2. This CDR3 is 14 amino acids long. The ends lost 3 bases at V and 4 bases at J; junction bases unmatched: 5. Germline-derived CDR1 and CDR2 are SGHAT and FQNNGV. CDR3 DNA: TGTGCCAGCAGCTTGGGCGGGGGACCAGAGACCCAGTACTTC. Translating gives CASSLGGGPETQYF.

The chain recombines TRBV2 with TRBJ2-3; no reliable D call. Germline values: CDR1 SNHLY, CDR2 FYNNEI. V lost 6 bases, J lost 3 bases, and 10 bases lay in between. This CDR3 is 13 amino acids long. CDR3 coding DNA: TGTGCCAGCAGGGGCCGACAAACAGATACGCAGTATTTT. Amino acid sequence: CASRGRQTDTQYF.